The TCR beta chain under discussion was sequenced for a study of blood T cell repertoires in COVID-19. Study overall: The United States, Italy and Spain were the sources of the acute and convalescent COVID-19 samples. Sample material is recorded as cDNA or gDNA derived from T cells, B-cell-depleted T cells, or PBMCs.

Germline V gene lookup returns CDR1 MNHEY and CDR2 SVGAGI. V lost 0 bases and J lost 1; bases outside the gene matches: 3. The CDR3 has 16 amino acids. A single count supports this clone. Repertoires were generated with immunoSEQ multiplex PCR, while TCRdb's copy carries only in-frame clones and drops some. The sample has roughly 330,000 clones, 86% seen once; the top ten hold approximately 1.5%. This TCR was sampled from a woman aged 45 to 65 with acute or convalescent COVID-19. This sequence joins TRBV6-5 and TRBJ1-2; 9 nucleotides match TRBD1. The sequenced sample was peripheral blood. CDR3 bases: TGTGCCAGCAGTTACTCGTGGACAGGGGATAACTATGGCTACACCTTC. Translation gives CASSYSWTGDNYGYTF.